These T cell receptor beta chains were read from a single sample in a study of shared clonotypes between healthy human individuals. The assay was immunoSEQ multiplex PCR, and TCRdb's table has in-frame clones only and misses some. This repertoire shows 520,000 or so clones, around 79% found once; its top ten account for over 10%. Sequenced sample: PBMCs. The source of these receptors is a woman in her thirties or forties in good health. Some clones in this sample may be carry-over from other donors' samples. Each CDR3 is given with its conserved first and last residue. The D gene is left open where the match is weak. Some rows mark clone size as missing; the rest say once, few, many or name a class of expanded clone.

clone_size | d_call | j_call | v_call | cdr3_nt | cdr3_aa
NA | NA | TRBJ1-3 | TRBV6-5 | TGTGCCAGCATGGGCGGACTGACTGGAAACACCATATATTTT | CASMGGLTGNTIYF
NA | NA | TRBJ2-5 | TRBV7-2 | TGTGCCAGCAGCTTAGATAGAGTTTTGGTTGCTTCGGCCCAGTACTTC | CASSLDRVLVASAQYF
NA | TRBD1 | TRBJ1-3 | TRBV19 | TGTGCCAGTAGTTTGGGACAGCTCTCTGGAAACACCATATATTTT | CASSLGQLSGNTIYF
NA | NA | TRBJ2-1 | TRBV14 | TGTGCCAGCAGCCAAGTCAGGGCCCGCAATGAGCAGTTCTTC | CASSQVRARNEQFF
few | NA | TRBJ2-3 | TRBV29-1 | TGCAGCGCCGAACGGGCCGGCACAGATACGCAGTATTTT | CSAERAGTDTQYF
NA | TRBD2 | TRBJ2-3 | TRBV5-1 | TGCGCCAGCAGCTTGGGGACTAGCGGGAGATCGAGCACAGATACGCAGTATTTT | CASSLGTSGRSSTDTQYF
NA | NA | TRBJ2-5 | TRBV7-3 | TGTGCCAGCACCCTAGGGCAGGGTCTTTCGGAGACCCAGTACTTC | CASTLGQGLSETQYF
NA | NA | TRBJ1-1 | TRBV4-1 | TGCGCCAGCAGCCAAAATCAGGGTGTTCGGTACACTGAAGCTTTCTTT | CASSQNQGVRYTEAFF
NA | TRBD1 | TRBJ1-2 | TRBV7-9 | TGTGCCAGCAGCCGGGACAGTTCGGCTGGCTACACCTTC | CASSRDSSAGYTF
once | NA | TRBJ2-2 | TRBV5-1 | TGCGCCAGCAGCACGGACAGAGACACCGGGGAGCTGTTTTTT | CASSTDRDTGELFF
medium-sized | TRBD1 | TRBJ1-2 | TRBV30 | TGTGCCTGGAGTGTCAACCCACAGGGGACTCACTATGGCTACACCTTC | CAWSVNPQGTHYGYTF
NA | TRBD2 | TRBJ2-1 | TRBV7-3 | TGTGCCAGCAGCTCGCTAGCGGGAGGTTACAATGAGCAGTTCTTC | CASSSLAGGYNEQFF
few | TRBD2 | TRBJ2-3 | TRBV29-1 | TGCAGCGTTATCCTAGCGGGAGGGATCTGGGGCACAGATACGCAGTATTTT | CSVILAGGIWGTDTQYF
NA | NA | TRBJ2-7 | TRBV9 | TGTGCCAGCAGCCCCTCCGGAACCAGCTCCTACGAGCAGTACTTC | CASSPSGTSSYEQYF
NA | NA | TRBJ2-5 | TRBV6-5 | TGTGCCAGTGGTTACAACCAAGAGACCCAGTACTTC | CASGYNQETQYF
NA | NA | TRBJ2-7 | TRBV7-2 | TGTGCCAGCAGCCGGGACCTAGGGCCCTACGAGCAGTACTTC | CASSRDLGPYEQYF
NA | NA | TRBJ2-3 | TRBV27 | TGTGCCAGCAGTTTCGGCGGGATGACAGATACGCAGTATTTT | CASSFGGMTDTQYF
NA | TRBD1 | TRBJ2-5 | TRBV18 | TGTGCCAGCTCACCGTCCGGGACAGCTAAAGAGACCCAGTACTTC | CASSPSGTAKETQYF
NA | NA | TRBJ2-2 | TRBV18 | TGTGCCAGCTCACCGGATATGGGGACCACCGGGGAGCTGTTTTTT | CASSPDMGTTGELFF
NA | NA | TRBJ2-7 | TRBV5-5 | TGTGCCAGCAGCTGGAGACCAAGCTCCTACGAGCAGTACTTC | CASSWRPSSYEQYF
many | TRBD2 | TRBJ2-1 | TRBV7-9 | TGTGCCAGCAGCAGTGACATGGGCGGGGGGCAGTTCTTC | CASSSDMGGGQFF
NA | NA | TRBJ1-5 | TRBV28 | TGTGCCAGCAGTTTGCGGCGAGTTAGCAATCAGCCCCAGCATTTT | CASSLRRVSNQPQHF
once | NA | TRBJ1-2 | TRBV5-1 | TGCGCCAGCAGCCCCCCCGGATCTAACTATGGCTACACCTTC | CASSPPGSNYGYTF
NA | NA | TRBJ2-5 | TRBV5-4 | TGTGCCAGCAGCTTGAGGCAAGAGACCCAGTACTTC | CASSLRQETQYF
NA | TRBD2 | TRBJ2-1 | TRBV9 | TGTGCCAGCAGCGCTATAGCGGGAGCTGAGCAGTTCTTC | CASSAIAGAEQFF
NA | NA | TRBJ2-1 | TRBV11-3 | TGTGCCAGCAGCCGCGCCTCGGGTAGCTCCTACAATGAGCAGTTCTTC | CASSRASGSSYNEQFF
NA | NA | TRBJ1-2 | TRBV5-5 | TGTGCCAGCAGCCCCAGATCGGACGTCGGCGGCTACACCTTC | CASSPRSDVGGYTF
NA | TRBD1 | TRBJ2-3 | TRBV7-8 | TGTGCCAGCAGCTTAGTCAGGGGGCTATCAGATACGCAGTATTTT | CASSLVRGLSDTQYF
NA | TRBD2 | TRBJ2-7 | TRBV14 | TGTGCCAGCAGCCCTCGGCGGGGACTAGCGGGAGGGTTCCTCCGCGAGCAGTACTTC | CASSPRRGLAGGFLREQYF
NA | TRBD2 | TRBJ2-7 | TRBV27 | TGTGCCAGCACCCATAGGGCTAGCGGGAGGGCCCCTACCTACGAGCAGTACTTC | CASTHRASGRAPTYEQYF
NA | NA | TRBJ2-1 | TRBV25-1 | TGTGCCAGCAGTGGCCCGGACAGCGGTAAGGTGAATGAGCAGTTCTTC | CASSGPDSGKVNEQFF
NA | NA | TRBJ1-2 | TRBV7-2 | TGTGCCAGCAGCTTAGGAGGGGGGGCTGATGGCTACACCTTC | CASSLGGGADGYTF
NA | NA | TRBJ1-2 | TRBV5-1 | TGCGCCAGCAGCTGGCCGAGGAGGGAAATGGGCTACACCTTC | CASSWPRREMGYTF
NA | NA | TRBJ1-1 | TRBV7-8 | TGTGCCAGCAGCTTCAGTAAGAACACTGAAGCTTTCTTT | CASSFSKNTEAFF
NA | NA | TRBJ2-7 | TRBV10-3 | TGTGCCATCACCTCTCAGTTAGGGGGAAGAGAGCAGTACTTC | CAITSQLGGREQYF
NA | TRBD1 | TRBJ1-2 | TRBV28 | TGTGCCAGCAAGGGGACAGGGGGCGCCTGGTATGGCTACACCTTC | CASKGTGGAWYGYTF
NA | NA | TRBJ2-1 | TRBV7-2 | TGTGCCAGCAGCTTAGAGGCAGGTGCCTACAATGAGCAGTTCTTC | CASSLEAGAYNEQFF
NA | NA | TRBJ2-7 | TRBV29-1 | TGCAGCGTTGAGCGGCAGGGCTTCTACGAGCAGTACTTC | CSVERQGFYEQYF
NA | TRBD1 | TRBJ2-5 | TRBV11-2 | TGTGCCAGCAGCCCTCGGGTAGGGGGCGTAGAGACCCAGTACTTC | CASSPRVGGVETQYF
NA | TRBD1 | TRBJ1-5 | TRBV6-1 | TGTGCCAGCAGCGCGACAGGGTTTGGGCAGCCCCAGCATTTT | CASSATGFGQPQHF
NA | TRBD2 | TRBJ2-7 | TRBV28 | TGTGCCAGCAGATACCGGCTAGCGGGAGGGTCCTACGAGCAGTACTTC | CASRYRLAGGSYEQYF
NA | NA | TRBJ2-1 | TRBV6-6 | TGTGCCAGCAGTTACTCGACTCTCCAGGAGCAGTTCTTC | CASSYSTLQEQFF
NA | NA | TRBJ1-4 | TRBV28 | TGTGCCAGCAGTCCTTTTAATGAAAAACTGTTTTTT | CASSPFNEKLFF
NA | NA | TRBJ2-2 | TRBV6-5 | TGTGCCAGCAGTTACGAGTGGACCGGGGAGCTGTTTTTT | CASSYEWTGELFF
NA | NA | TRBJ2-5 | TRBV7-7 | TGTGCCAGCTCTAGCGAGCAAGAGACCCAGTACTTC | CASSSEQETQYF
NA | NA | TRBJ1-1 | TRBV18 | TGTGCCAGCTCACCAGGGAATACTAACACTGAAGCTTTCTTT | CASSPGNTNTEAFF
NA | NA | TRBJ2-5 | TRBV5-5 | TGTGCCAGCAGCCTATCCACAGGGTCCCACACAGAGACCCAGTACTTC | CASSLSTGSHTETQYF
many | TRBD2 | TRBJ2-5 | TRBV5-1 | TGCGCCAGCAGCTGGACTAGCGGGACGTTGGGGGAGACCCAGTACTTC | CASSWTSGTLGETQYF